A selection of T cell receptor beta chains follows, all from one sample in a study of PD-1 blockade in classical Hodgkin lymphoma. TCRdb's table, derived via immunoSEQ multiplex PCR, lists solely in-frame clones and lacks some. The sample has fewer than 25,000 clones, roughly 85% seen once. The sequenced sample was CD4+ T cells from blood, obtained before the fourth cycle of nivolumab. Source of these receptors: a human donor with classical Hodgkin lymphoma. Each CDR3 is given with its conserved first and last residue. The D gene is left open where the match is weak. Clone size, where shown, is once, few, many, or a class for clones that have expanded.

j_gene: TRBJ2-5; v_gene: TRBV9; abundance: once; d_gene: TRBD1; len: 14; CDR3aa: CASSKGQGQETQYF; CDR3nt: TGTGCCAGCAGCAAGGGACAGGGCCAAGAGACCCAGTACTTC
j_gene: TRBJ1-2; v_gene: TRBV6-5; abundance: NA; d_gene: TRBD1; len: 15; CDR3aa: CASSPGTGGNYGYTF; CDR3nt: TGTGCCAGCAGCCCCGGGACAGGGGGTAACTATGGCTACACCTTC
j_gene: TRBJ2-2; v_gene: TRBV9; abundance: NA; d_gene: NA; len: 11; CDR3aa: CASSLHGELFF; CDR3nt: TGTGCCAGCAGCCTTCACGGGGAGCTGTTTTTT
j_gene: TRBJ2-7; v_gene: TRBV6-5; abundance: NA; d_gene: NA; len: 15; CDR3aa: CASSRRGSDSYEQYF; CDR3nt: TGTGCCAGCAGCCGGAGGGGGTCTGATTCCTACGAGCAGTACTTC
j_gene: TRBJ2-2; v_gene: TRBV6-5; abundance: NA; d_gene: NA; len: 11; CDR3aa: CASKNTGELFF; CDR3nt: TGTGCCAGCAAGAACACCGGGGAGCTGTTTTTT
j_gene: TRBJ2-1; v_gene: TRBV30; abundance: once; d_gene: TRBD1; len: 13; CDR3aa: CAWSTGGNNEQFF; CDR3nt: TGTGCCTGGAGTACAGGGGGGAACAATGAGCAGTTCTTC
j_gene: TRBJ2-3; v_gene: TRBV14; abundance: NA; d_gene: NA; len: 16; CDR3aa: CASSQDKGLGTDTQYF; CDR3nt: TGTGCCAGCAGCCAAGACAAGGGGCTGGGCACAGATACGCAGTATTTT
j_gene: TRBJ1-2; v_gene: TRBV5-4; abundance: NA; d_gene: NA; len: 15; CDR3aa: CASSSDGTKIDGYTF; CDR3nt: TGTGCCAGCAGCTCGGACGGAACCAAGATAGATGGCTACACCTTC
j_gene: TRBJ1-3; v_gene: TRBV28; abundance: NA; d_gene: NA; len: 14; CDR3aa: CASSPIHSGNTIYF; CDR3nt: TGTGCCAGCAGTCCAATTCACTCTGGAAACACCATATATTTT
j_gene: TRBJ2-2; v_gene: TRBV11-2; abundance: once; d_gene: NA; len: 18; CDR3aa: CASSLGLYEGSDTGELFF; CDR3nt: TGTGCCAGCAGCTTAGGCTTATACGAGGGATCGGACACCGGGGAGCTGTTTTTT
j_gene: TRBJ1-5; v_gene: TRBV19; abundance: NA; d_gene: NA; len: 13; CDR3aa: CASTGTPHQPQHF; CDR3nt: TGTGCCAGTACCGGGACCCCCCATCAGCCCCAGCATTTT
j_gene: TRBJ2-1; v_gene: TRBV5-5; abundance: NA; d_gene: NA; len: 13; CDR3aa: CASSLAISNEQFF; CDR3nt: TGTGCCAGCAGCTTGGCTATTTCCAATGAGCAGTTCTTC
j_gene: TRBJ2-5; v_gene: TRBV6-5; abundance: NA; d_gene: TRBD2; len: 14; CDR3aa: CASSYSDSGGTQYF; CDR3nt: TGTGCCAGCAGTTACTCGGACTCGGGAGGGACCCAGTACTTC
j_gene: TRBJ2-7; v_gene: TRBV5-1; abundance: NA; d_gene: TRBD2; len: 14; CDR3aa: CASSLRGVSYEQYF; CDR3nt: TGCGCCAGCAGCTTGCGGGGGGTATCCTACGAGCAGTACTTC
j_gene: TRBJ2-7; v_gene: TRBV28; abundance: NA; d_gene: NA; len: 13; CDR3aa: CASSFFPSTEQYF; CDR3nt: TGTGCCAGCAGTTTCTTCCCCTCCACCGAGCAGTACTTC
j_gene: TRBJ1-2; v_gene: TRBV6-1; abundance: NA; d_gene: NA; len: 14; CDR3aa: CASSEALANYGYTF; CDR3nt: TGTGCCAGCAGTGAAGCTCTGGCCAACTATGGCTACACCTTC
j_gene: TRBJ2-4; v_gene: TRBV9; abundance: NA; d_gene: TRBD2; len: 17; CDR3aa: CASIDSLAVPAKNIQYF; CDR3nt: TGTGCCAGCATAGACTCACTAGCGGTACCAGCCAAAAACATTCAGTACTTC
j_gene: TRBJ2-7; v_gene: TRBV6-6; abundance: NA; d_gene: TRBD1; len: 13; CDR3aa: CASSSGGLYEQYF; CDR3nt: TGTGCCAGCAGTTCAGGGGGCCTGTACGAGCAGTACTTC
j_gene: TRBJ2-7; v_gene: TRBV7-2; abundance: few; d_gene: NA; len: 14; CDR3aa: CASSLVDQTYEQYF; CDR3nt: TGTGCCAGCAGCTTAGTCGACCAAACCTACGAGCAGTACTTC
j_gene: TRBJ2-1; v_gene: TRBV18; abundance: once; d_gene: TRBD2; len: 16; CDR3aa: CASSALTSGKGNEQFF; CDR3nt: TGTGCCAGCTCGGCCTTAACTAGCGGGAAAGGGAATGAGCAGTTCTTC